The rows below give T cell receptor beta chains drawn from one sample of a study of blood T cell repertoires in COVID-19. Only in-frame clones appear in the TCRdb table, and some are missing; sequencing was by immunoSEQ multiplex PCR. The sample lists approximately 280,000 clones, about 82% occurring once. The sample consisted of peripheral blood. The source is a man aged 50 to 59 with active or convalescent COVID-19. Both conserved end residues are part of each CDR3. The order of the fields is clone size, J gene, D gene, V gene, CDR3 protein, CDR3 DNA. The D gene is left open where the match is weak. Rows may omit the clone size; those that give it use once, few, many or a size class.

>-|TRBJ1-5|-|TRBV7-2
CASSPQGNQPQHF
TGTGCCAGCAGCCCCCAGGGAAATCAGCCCCAGCATTTT
>-|TRBJ2-7|-|TRBV3-1/TRBV3-2
CASSQGPGLFGYEQYF
TGTGCCAGCAGCCAAGGCCCCGGGTTGTTCGGCTACGAGCAGTACTTC
>few|TRBJ1-1|-|TRBV27
CASSQTGNTEAFF
TGTGCCAGCAGTCAAACAGGGAACACTGAAGCTTTCTTT
>few|TRBJ1-1|TRBD1|TRBV3-1/TRBV3-2
CASSRQGLNTEAFF
TGTGCCAGCAGCCGACAGGGGTTGAACACTGAAGCTTTCTTT
>-|TRBJ2-7|TRBD2|TRBV6-5
CASSSTSGSSYEQYF
TGTGCCAGCAGTTCGACTAGCGGGAGCTCCTACGAGCAGTACTTC
>-|TRBJ1-2|-|TRBV30
CAWTKGYGYTF
TGTGCCTGGACCAAGGGGTATGGCTACACCTTC
>-|TRBJ2-5|TRBD2|TRBV12-5
CASALTSGPQETQYF
TGTGCTAGTGCCCTGACTAGCGGGCCTCAAGAGACCCAGTACTTC
>-|TRBJ1-1|-|TRBV7-2
CASSSQTKGTEAFF
TGTGCCAGCAGCTCCCAAACCAAGGGGACTGAAGCTTTCTTT
>few|TRBJ1-1|-|TRBV18
CASTLSGNTEAFF
TGTGCCAGCACACTCTCGGGAAACACTGAAGCTTTCTTT
>-|TRBJ1-3|-|TRBV28
CASSPVTGHAIYF
TGTGCCAGCAGTCCGGTGACGGGACACGCCATATATTTT
>-|TRBJ1-5|-|TRBV4-2
CASSQGSNQPQHF
TGTGCCAGCAGCCAAGGGAGTAATCAGCCCCAGCATTTT
>-|TRBJ1-5|-|TRBV6-1
CASSEGTVANQPQHF
TGTGCCAGCAGTGAAGGGACAGTTGCCAATCAGCCCCAGCATTTT
>-|TRBJ2-3|TRBD1|TRBV10-3
CAISDPRDRGTDTQYF
TGTGCCATCAGTGATCCCCGGGACAGGGGCACAGATACGCAGTATTTT
>-|TRBJ2-3|-|TRBV12-3/TRBV12-4
CASTTPPTDTQYF
TGTGCCAGCACCACACCCCCCACAGATACGCAGTATTTT
>-|TRBJ2-7|-|TRBV10-1
CASNVTGGAVHVNYEQYF
TGCGCCAGCAACGTAACCGGGGGAGCGGTCCACGTTAACTACGAGCAGTACTTC
>few|TRBJ1-1|-|TRBV9
CASSSHINPNTEAFF
TGTGCCAGCAGCTCCCACATTAACCCTAACACTGAAGCTTTCTTT
>-|TRBJ2-1|TRBD1|TRBV29-1
CSVEDPDRATYNEQFF
TGCAGCGTTGAAGACCCGGACAGGGCGACCTACAATGAGCAGTTCTTC
>-|TRBJ2-5|-|TRBV19
CASSISGKFGSQETQYF
TGTGCCAGTAGTATAAGTGGTAAGTTCGGGTCCCAAGAGACCCAGTACTTC
>-|TRBJ1-1|-|TRBV4-2
CASSLGRDTEAFF
TGTGCCAGCAGCCTTGGCAGGGACACTGAAGCTTTCTTT
>-|TRBJ1-5|TRBD1|TRBV28
CASSPQGAGNQPQHF
TGTGCCAGCAGTCCACAGGGGGCCGGCAATCAGCCCCAGCATTTT
>-|TRBJ1-1|-|TRBV6-6
CASSPQGEGPEAFF
TGTGCCAGCAGCCCACAGGGTGAAGGCCCCGAAGCTTTCTTT
>-|TRBJ1-2|TRBD1|TRBV2
CASQGQTNYGYTF
TGTGCCAGCCAGGGACAGACCAACTATGGCTACACCTTC
>-|TRBJ1-1|-|TRBV6-5
CASTQWAGSNTEAFF
TGTGCCAGCACCCAGTGGGCGGGCTCGAACACTGAAGCTTTCTTT
>-|TRBJ1-2|TRBD1|TRBV6-5
CASSYFSGGLHGYTF
TGTGCCAGCAGTTACTTTTCAGGGGGCCTACATGGCTACACCTTC
>-|TRBJ2-1|TRBD2|TRBV4-1
CASSLGVSGRAAYNEQFF
TGCGCCAGCAGCCTAGGGGTTAGCGGGAGGGCCGCCTACAATGAGCAGTTCTTC
>once|TRBJ1-1|-|TRBV7-6
CASSPPGRGPGEAFF
TGTGCCAGCAGCCCTCCTGGCAGGGGCCCCGGAGAAGCTTTCTTT
>-|TRBJ1-5|-|TRBV3-1/TRBV3-2
CASSQDGSQPQHF
TGTGCCAGCAGCCAAGATGGGAGTCAGCCCCAGCATTTT
>-|TRBJ1-6|TRBD1|TRBV6-4
CASRRQGALSPLHF
TGTGCCAGCAGACGACAGGGGGCACTCTCACCCCTCCACTTT
>-|TRBJ2-5|-|TRBV5-1
CASRGAGQKETQYF
TGCGCCAGCAGGGGGGCTGGCCAAAAAGAGACCCAGTACTTC